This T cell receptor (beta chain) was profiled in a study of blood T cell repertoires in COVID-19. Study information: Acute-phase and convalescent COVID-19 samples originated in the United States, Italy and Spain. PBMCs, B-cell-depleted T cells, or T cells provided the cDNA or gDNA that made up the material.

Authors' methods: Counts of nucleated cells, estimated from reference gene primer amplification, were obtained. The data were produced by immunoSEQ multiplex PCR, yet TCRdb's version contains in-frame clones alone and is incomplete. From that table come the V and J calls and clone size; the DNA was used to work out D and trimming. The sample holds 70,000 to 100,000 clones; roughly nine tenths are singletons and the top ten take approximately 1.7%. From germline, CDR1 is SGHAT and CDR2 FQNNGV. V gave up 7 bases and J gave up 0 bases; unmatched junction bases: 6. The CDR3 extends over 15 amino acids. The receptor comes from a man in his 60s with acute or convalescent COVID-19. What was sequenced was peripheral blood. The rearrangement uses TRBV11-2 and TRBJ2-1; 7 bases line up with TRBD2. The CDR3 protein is CASTAGRSSYNEQFF. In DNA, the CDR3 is TGTGCCAGCACGGCCGGGAGGAGCTCCTACAATGAGCAGTTCTTC. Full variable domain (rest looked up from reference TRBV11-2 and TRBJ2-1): EAGVAQSPRYKIIEKRQSVAFWCNPISGHATLYWYQQILGQGPKLLIQFQNNGVVDDSQLPKDRFSAERLKGVDSTLKIQPAKLEDSAVYLCASTAGRSSYNEQFFGPGTRLTVL.